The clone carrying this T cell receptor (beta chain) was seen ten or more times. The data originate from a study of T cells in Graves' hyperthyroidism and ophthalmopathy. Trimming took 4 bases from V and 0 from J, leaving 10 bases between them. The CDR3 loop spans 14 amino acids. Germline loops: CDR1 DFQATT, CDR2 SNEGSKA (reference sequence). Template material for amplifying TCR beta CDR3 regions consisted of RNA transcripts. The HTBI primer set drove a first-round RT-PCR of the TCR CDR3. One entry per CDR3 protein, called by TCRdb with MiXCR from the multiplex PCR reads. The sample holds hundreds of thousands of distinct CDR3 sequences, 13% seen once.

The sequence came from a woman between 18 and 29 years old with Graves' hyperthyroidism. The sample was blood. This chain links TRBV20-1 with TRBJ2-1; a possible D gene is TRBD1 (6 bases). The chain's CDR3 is CSANTGSSYNEQFF. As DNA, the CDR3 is TGCAGTGCTAACACAGGGAGCTCCTACAATGAGCAGTTCTTC.